The rows below give T cell receptor beta chains drawn from one sample of a study of Ad26.COV2.S vaccination and SARS-CoV-2 variants. Libraries were prepared by immunoSEQ multiplex PCR; TCRdb keeps only in-frame clonotypes and omits some of them. This sample carries hundreds of thousands of clones, around 89% of them seen once, and the ten largest clones take nearly 1.5%. Here the sequenced sample was peripheral blood, taken in a trial of Ad26.COV2.S vaccine versus placebo. The receptors come from a person aged 18 to 65 who received the Ad26.COV2.S COVID-19 vaccine or a placebo. The CDR3 runs from the conserved cysteine through the conserved F or W. D genes are given only for firm matches. Expanded clones get a size class; other rows say once, few or many, or leave the size out.

clone_size | d_call | j_call | v_call | cdr3_aa | cdr3_nt
. | . | TRBJ1-1 | TRBV29-1 | CSVVRGMNTEAFF | TGCAGCGTTGTGCGGGGAATGAACACTGAAGCTTTCTTT
. | . | TRBJ1-5 | TRBV19 | CASGRDAGWQPQHF | TGTGCCAGCGGGAGGGACGCCGGCTGGCAGCCCCAGCATTTT
few | TRBD1 | TRBJ2-2 | TRBV5-4 | CASSPQGKGELFF | TGTGCCAGCAGCCCACAGGGGAAGGGGGAGCTGTTTTTT
. | . | TRBJ1-2 | TRBV27 | CASSLWDRGDSNGYTF | TGTGCCAGCAGTTTATGGGACCGGGGCGATTCTAATGGCTACACCTTC
. | TRBD2 | TRBJ2-3 | TRBV7-2 | CASSASGGAWDTQYF | TGTGCCAGCAGCGCTAGCGGGGGGGCCTGGGATACGCAGTATTTT
. | TRBD1 | TRBJ2-7 | TRBV7-2 | CASSSRTGAYEQYF | TGTGCCAGCAGCTCTCGGACAGGGGCCTACGAGCAGTACTTC
. | . | TRBJ2-7 | TRBV10-3 | CAISVGGEQYF | TGTGCCATCAGTGTGGGCGGAGAGCAGTACTTC
. | . | TRBJ2-3 | TRBV14 | CASSQEEDSTDTQYF | TGTGCCAGCAGCCAAGAGGAGGATAGCACAGATACGCAGTATTTT
few | TRBD1 | TRBJ2-7 | TRBV7-9 | CASSLGGTGGYEQYF | TGTGCCAGCAGCTTAGGCGGGACAGGGGGTTACGAGCAGTACTTC
. | . | TRBJ1-5 | TRBV19 | CASSLRDGNQPQHF | TGTGCCAGTAGTTTACGGGACGGCAATCAGCCCCAGCATTTT
. | . | TRBJ2-5 | TRBV5-4 | CASSFGGGDQETQYF | TGTGCCAGCAGCTTCGGAGGGGGGGACCAAGAGACCCAGTACTTC
. | . | TRBJ2-1 | TRBV20-1 | CSAPEHEQFF | TGCAGTGCGCCAGAGCATGAGCAGTTCTTC
few | . | TRBJ2-7 | TRBV2 | CASSETWGYEQYF | TGTGCCAGCAGTGAAACGTGGGGGTACGAGCAGTACTTC
. | TRBD1 | TRBJ1-6 | TRBV7-2 | CASSPLGQGFAFYNSPLHF | TGTGCCAGCAGCCCCTTGGGACAGGGCTTCGCCTTCTATAATTCACCCCTCCACTTT
. | . | TRBJ1-4 | TRBV15 | CATSRDLTATNEKLFF | TGTGCCACCAGCAGAGATCTAACAGCAACTAATGAAAAACTGTTTTTT
. | TRBD1 | TRBJ1-4 | TRBV6-4 | CASSAPGQERWATNEKLFF | TGTGCCAGCAGTGCCCCGGGACAGGAACGATGGGCAACTAATGAAAAACTGTTTTTT
. | . | TRBJ1-4 | TRBV23-1 | CASSQRGGVGDEKLFF | TGCGCCAGCAGTCAACGGGGTGGGGTCGGGGACGAAAAACTGTTTTTT
once | . | TRBJ1-3 | TRBV5-6 | CASSLPGGASGNTIYF | TGTGCCAGCAGCCTACCTGGCGGGGCCTCTGGAAACACCATATATTTT
. | TRBD2 | TRBJ2-2 | TRBV7-8 | CASSLAGGGSYTGELFF | TGTGCCAGCAGCTTAGCGGGCGGGGGGTCATACACCGGGGAGCTGTTTTTT
few | . | TRBJ1-2 | TRBV18 | CASSAPLYGYTF | TGTGCCAGCTCTGCACCCCTCTATGGCTACACCTTC
. | . | TRBJ1-3 | TRBV5-4 | CASSFDRGNTIYF | TGTGCCAGCAGCTTCGACAGGGGAAACACCATATATTTT
. | . | TRBJ2-7 | TRBV15 | CATSRDEGRTYEQYF | TGTGCCACCAGCAGAGATGAGGGTAGGACCTACGAGCAGTACTTC
. | . | TRBJ1-3 | TRBV4-1 | CASSPGPVRNTIYF | TGCGCCAGCAGCCCAGGACCGGTTAGAAACACCATATATTTT
. | TRBD1 | TRBJ1-1 | TRBV27 | CASSLPGGTEAFF | TGTGCCAGCAGTTTACCAGGGGGCACTGAAGCTTTCTTT
. | TRBD2 | TRBJ2-1 | TRBV11-2 | CASSAGTSGYNEQFF | TGTGCCAGCAGCGCCGGGACTAGCGGTTACAATGAGCAGTTCTTC
. | . | TRBJ1-4 | TRBV27 | CASSLRDNEKLFF | TGTGCCAGCAGTTTGAGAGATAATGAAAAACTGTTTTTT
. | . | TRBJ1-3 | TRBV13 | CASSTDRQGNTIYF | TGTGCCAGCAGCACAGACAGGCAGGGGAACACCATATATTTT
. | . | TRBJ1-2 | TRBV27 | CASSSPDRHHGYTF | TGTGCCAGCAGTTCTCCCGACAGGCACCATGGCTACACCTTC
. | . | TRBJ1-3 | TRBV7-9 | CASSLLQGPSGNTIYF | TGTGCCAGCAGCTTGCTACAGGGACCCTCTGGAAACACCATATATTTT
. | . | TRBJ2-7 | TRBV7-8 | CASSLVGGRGTYEQYF | TGTGCCAGCAGCTTAGTCGGGGGGCGTGGAACCTACGAGCAGTACTTC
. | TRBD2 | TRBJ2-1 | TRBV9 | CASSAPSGVYNEQFF | TGTGCCAGCAGCGCCCCTAGCGGGGTATACAATGAGCAGTTCTTC
. | . | TRBJ2-3 | TRBV5-1 | CASSLATRTDTQYF | TGCGCCAGCAGCTTGGCCACCCGAACAGATACGCAGTATTTT
. | . | TRBJ2-5 | TRBV5-6 | CASSSSGRETQYF | TGTGCCAGCAGCTCCTCAGGGCGTGAGACCCAGTACTTC
. | . | TRBJ2-1 | TRBV6-6 | CASSYLAPGNEQFF | TGTGCCAGCAGTTACCTCGCCCCAGGGAATGAGCAGTTCTTC
. | TRBD1 | TRBJ2-5 | TRBV30 | CAWSVGQGAQETQYF | TGTGCCTGGAGCGTGGGACAGGGGGCTCAAGAGACCCAGTACTTC
. | TRBD1 | TRBJ1-1 | TRBV10-3 | CAISESTGSDTEAFF | TGTGCCATCAGTGAGTCGACAGGGAGTGACACTGAAGCTTTCTTT
. | . | TRBJ1-1 | TRBV30 | CAWSLLQGTEAFF | TGTGCCTGGAGTCTACTACAGGGAACCGAAGCTTTCTTT
. | TRBD2 | TRBJ2-3 | TRBV19 | CASSPRGLAATDTQYF | TGTGCCAGTAGTCCTCGCGGACTAGCGGCCACAGATACGCAGTATTTT
. | . | TRBJ1-6 | TRBV19 | CASRTGYNSPLHF | TGTGCCAGTAGGACAGGATATAATTCACCCCTCCACTTT
. | . | TRBJ2-2 | TRBV11-2 | CASSWSRSTGELFF | TGTGCCAGCAGCTGGTCGCGGTCGACCGGGGAGCTGTTTTTT
. | . | TRBJ2-5 | TRBV5-1 | CASSTQETQYF | TGCGCCAGCAGCACTCAAGAGACCCAGTACTTC
. | . | TRBJ2-6 | TRBV6-5 | CASSLTASGANVLTF | TGTGCCAGCAGCTTGACAGCCTCTGGGGCCAACGTCCTGACTTTC
. | . | TRBJ1-6 | TRBV12-5 | CASGSRGSYNSPLHF | TGTGCTAGTGGTTCGCGGGGGTCCTATAATTCACCCCTCCACTTT
. | TRBD1 | TRBJ2-3 | TRBV25-1 | CASSGLLQGSFRTDTQYF | TGTGCCAGCAGTGGCCTCTTACAGGGGTCGTTTCGCACAGATACGCAGTATTTT
. | TRBD1 | TRBJ1-1 | TRBV13 | CASSLYRGYTEAFF | TGTGCCAGCAGCTTATACAGGGGCTACACTGAAGCTTTCTTT
. | . | TRBJ1-6 | TRBV4-2 | CASSQSGVTSSYNSPLHF | TGTGCCAGCAGCCAAAGCGGGGTCACGAGCTCCTATAATTCACCCCTCCACTTT
. | TRBD2 | TRBJ2-1 | TRBV3-1/TRBV3-2 | CASSPGGLYEQFF | TGTGCCAGCAGCCCGGGGGGGCTCTATGAGCAGTTCTTC
. | . | TRBJ2-5 | TRBV11-2 | CASSFQQASETQYF | TGTGCCAGCAGCTTTCAACAGGCCTCGGAGACCCAGTACTTC
. | . | TRBJ1-5 | TRBV10-2 | CASRRDISGNSNQPQHF | TGCGCCAGCAGGCGGGACATTTCGGGGAATAGCAATCAGCCCCAGCATTTT
. | . | TRBJ1-1 | TRBV7-9 | CASRPGNTEAFF | TGTGCCAGCAGACCCGGGAACACTGAAGCTTTCTTT
. | . | TRBJ2-5 | TRBV19 | CASSIRETQYF | TGTGCCAGTAGTATCCGGGAGACCCAGTACTTC
. | TRBD1 | TRBJ1-4 | TRBV5-4 | CASSANRGGNEKLFF | TGTGCCAGCAGCGCCAACAGGGGAGGTAATGAAAAACTGTTTTTT